Presented here are 30 T cell receptor beta chains from one specimen sequenced in a study of identical twins listed by TCRdb under 2016. Libraries were constructed by 5' RACE. The sequencer listed for this sample is Illumina HiSeq 2000. TCRdb passed the public sequencing reads through fastp at Q25 and MiXCR, retaining productive beta sequences. For every CDR3 protein sequence, its rows merge into one entry that carries the most common genes and DNA. The sample has roughly 470,000 distinct CDR3 sequences on record, roughly an eighth of them singletons. Approximately 1% of the sample is taken by the ten largest. These same data were also listed under a study on yellow fever vaccine responses in identical twins.

The sequencing sample was made of CD4+ T cells sorted from blood. The receptors were gathered from a woman in her late teens or twenties in good health.

This clonotype has a count of ten or more. The V and J genes are TRBV12-3 or TRBV12-4 and TRBJ2-2; TRBD2 agrees at 14 bases. V gave up 7 bases and J gave up 6 bases; unmatched junction bases: 10. CDR3 size: 17 residues. This chain's CDR3 is CASIRLAGGPVAGELFF. CDR3 in DNA: TGTGCCAGCATCCGACTAGCGGGAGGGCCAGTCGCCGGGGAGCTGTTTTTT.

This chain links TRBV6-2 or TRBV6-3 with TRBJ2-1; TRBD2 matches at 12 bases. CDR1 MNHEY and CDR2 SVGEGT come from the germline V gene. The CDR3 is 18 residues long. V dropped 5 bases and J dropped 0; count of bases not matched to a gene: 8. In nucleotides, the CDR3 is TGTGCCAGCAGTCGGCCCTCGACTAGCGGGAGCTCCTACAATGAGCAGTTCTTC. It encodes CASSRPSTSGSSYNEQFF.

This chain connects TRBV28 to TRBJ2-3; D is perhaps TRBD2 (5 bases). Germline values: CDR1 MDHEN, CDR2 SYDVKM. Deletions cut 7 bases from V and 6 bases from J, with 17 bases between. The CDR3 has 14 amino acids. The CDR3 is CASIHGLQEDTQYF. CDR3 sequence (DNA): TGTGCCAGCATTCACGGACTGCAAGAGGATACGCAGTATTTT.

This clonotype was counted between two and nine times. This chain uses TRBV20-1 with TRBJ2-1, with TRBD1 identical over 9 bases. This CDR3 has 14 amino acids. The germline gives CDR1 DFQATT, CDR2 SNEGSKA (reference sequence). Trimming at V came to 6 bases and at J to 8 bases, leaving 11 bases not matched to a gene. The CDR3 sequence is CSAYAGTGKDEQFF. The CDR3 coding sequence is TGCAGTGCGTACGCCGGGACAGGGAAGGATGAGCAGTTCTTC.

This clonotype was found many times. J is TRBJ2-1 and V is TRBV12-3 or TRBV12-4, with no clear D. V lost 5 bases, J lost 4 bases, and 12 bases lay in between. The CDR3 has 14 amino acids. The CDR3, as DNA: TGTGCCAGCAGTCCCTCTTGGGCTTACAATGAGCAGTTCTTC. It yields the protein CASSPSWAYNEQFF.

The rearrangement uses TRBV2 and TRBJ2-5; 8 nucleotides align to TRBD1. Germline V gene data show CDR1 as SNHLY and CDR2 as FYNNEI. The ends lost 5 bases at V and 1 base at J; junction bases unmatched: 9. CDR3 length: 16 amino acids. CDR3 sequence (DNA): TGTGCCAGCAGTCCTTCGGACAGGGTGATCCAAGAGACCCAGTACTTC. Its protein is CASSPSDRVIQETQYF.

This clonotype has more than one count but fewer than ten. The chain links TRBV6-1 to TRBJ2-7; 8 bases are a match to TRBD1. The CDR3 is made up of 15 amino acids. Germline V lookup: CDR1 MNHNS, CDR2 SASEGT. J was trimmed by 4 bases and V by 7 bases; bases with no gene match: 12. DNA for the CDR3: TGTGCCAGCACGACCCGCAGGACAGGGCATTACGAGCAGTACTTC. This gives the protein CASTTRRTGHYEQYF.

The chain has TRBV20-1 and TRBJ2-1; TRBD1 agrees at 8 bases. The CDR3 consists of 13 residues. V trimming: 8 bases; J trimming: 4 bases; junction bases outside the gene matches: 7. CDR1 is DFQATT and CDR2 is SNEGSKA in the germline V gene (reference sequence). The CDR3 spells CSTPGQGYNEQFF. The CDR3 coding sequence is TGCAGTACCCCCGGACAGGGATACAATGAGCAGTTCTTC.

Only one count was recorded for this clonotype. This rearrangement joins TRBV11-2 to TRBJ2-3, with D perhaps TRBD2 (7 bases). V was shortened by 3 bases and J by 0 bases, with 13 bases between the two germline ends. CDR3 length: 16 residues. The germline V gene has CDR1 SGHAT and CDR2 FQNNGV. The CDR3 bases are TGTGCCAGCAGCTTGGGGGGGGGCCCCAGCACAGATACGCAGTATTTT. Protein: CASSLGGGPSTDTQYF.

The V call is TRBV4-3, the J call TRBJ2-3, with D hard to call. Germline CDR1 reads LGHNA; CDR2 reads YSLEER. The CDR3 sequence is 13 residues long. V lost 1 base to trimming and J lost 1 base, with 3 bases between them. CDR3 loop: CASSQVGTDTQYF. CDR3 DNA: TGCGCCAGCAGCCAAGTTGGCACAGATACGCAGTATTTT.

This clonotype has just a few counts. V gene TRBV6-1 combines with J gene TRBJ2-7; 13 bases are a match to TRBD2. Germline trimming cut 9 bases from V and 7 bases from J; bases unmatched to any gene: 9. There are 14 residues in the CDR3. Germline CDR1 is MNHNS and CDR2 is SASEGT. Here the CDR3 DNA reads TGTGCCAGTGAGGGGACTAGCGGGGCTAAGGAGCAGTACTTC. Translating it yields CASEGTSGAKEQYF.

The genes are TRBV4-1 and TRBJ2-5, with 15 bases lining up with TRBD2. V gave up 0 bases and J gave up 0 bases; unmatched junction bases: 8. Germline V gives CDR1 MGHRA, CDR2 YSYEKL. The CDR3 has 20 residues. In nucleotides, the CDR3 is TGCGCCAGCAGCCAAGAGGGACTAGCGGGAGGCACCTCGTACCAAGAGACCCAGTACTTC. This gives the protein CASSQEGLAGGTSYQETQYF.

This clonotype was detected only a few times. The chain links TRBV2 to TRBJ1-5, with D possibly TRBD1 on 6 matching bases. V shed 6 bases and J shed 4 bases, with 13 bases lying between them. The germline V gene has CDR1 SNHLY and CDR2 FYNNEI. The CDR3 extends over 14 amino acids. The CDR3 nucleotides read TGTGCCAGCAGAATGCAGGGGAATAATCAGCCCCAGCATTTT. This encodes CASRMQGNNQPQHF.

The genes are TRBV10-3 and TRBJ2-3; a possible D gene is TRBD1 (5 bases). The CDR3 runs 13 residues. Trimming stripped 3 bases from V and 2 bases from J, with 6 bases between. Per the germline V gene, CDR1 is ENHRY and CDR2 is SYGVKD. DNA for the CDR3: TGTGCCATCAGTGAAGGGGCCACAGATACGCAGTATTTT. The encoded protein is CAISEGATDTQYF.

CDR3 loop: CSAKDRTGETYEQYF. The CDR3 DNA reads as TGCAGTGCTAAGGATCGGACAGGGGAAACCTACGAGCAGTACTTC. The V call is TRBV20-1, the J call TRBJ2-7; TRBD1 matches 9 bases. Germline-derived CDR1 and CDR2 are DFQATT and SNEGSKA (reference sequence). J lost 2 bases, V lost 4 bases, and 9 bases had no gene match. This CDR3 comprises 15 residues.

This rearrangement joins TRBV6-1 to TRBJ2-2; TRBD1 might be the D (6 bases). Trimming took 6 bases from V and 4 from J, leaving 9 bases between them. Germline lookup yields CDR1 MNHNS and CDR2 SASEGT. The CDR3 is made up of 13 amino acids. The CDR3 is CASSRDTTGELFF. CDR3 nucleotides: TGTGCCAGCAGCCGGGACACCACCGGGGAGCTGTTTTTT.

The sample holds a few counts of this clonotype. This chain links TRBV28 with TRBJ2-7; the D is unclear. The germline V gene encodes CDR1 MDHEN and CDR2 SYDVKM. The ends were cut back, 3 bases at V and 2 bases at J, with 8 bases in the middle. CDR3 length: 13 amino acids. CDR3: CASSLRAPYEQYF. The CDR3 DNA follows: TGTGCCAGCAGTTTGCGTGCCCCCTACGAGCAGTACTTC.

This clonotype was observed a few times. The junction and the germline gene differ at one end; a read error may be behind it. The rearrangement joins TRBV18 to TRBJ2-6; weak D call: TRBD2 (5 bases). This CDR3 is built from 18 residues. Per germline, CDR1 KGHSH and CDR2 LQKENI. The CDR3 loop is CASSPRPGISSEANVLTF. For the CDR3, the DNA is TGTGCCAGCTCACCAAGGCCGGGAATCAGCTCTGAGGCCAACGTCCTGACTTTC.

The chain links TRBV20-1 to TRBJ1-2; no firm D call. Trimming shortened V by 1 base and J by 2 bases, and 8 bases separated the two germline ends. Germline-derived CDR1 and CDR2 are DFQATT and SNEGSKA (reference sequence). CDR3 length equals 13 residues. CDR3 residues: CSARVLGNYGYTF. As DNA, the CDR3 is TGCAGTGCTAGAGTGTTGGGGAACTATGGCTACACCTTC.

The rearrangement uses TRBV11-2 and TRBJ2-2, with D maybe TRBD1 (6 bases). The germline CDR1 and CDR2 sequences are SGHAT and FQNNGV. This CDR3 is 14 amino acids long. Trimming left V 0 bases short and J 7 bases short, with 9 bases between. The CDR3 here is CASSLEGHIGELFF. As DNA, the CDR3 is TGTGCCAGCAGCTTAGAGGGACATATCGGGGAGCTGTTTTTT.

The chain recombines TRBV6-5 with TRBJ2-7, with unresolved D. Germline V gene data show CDR1 as MNHEY and CDR2 as SVGAGI. This CDR3 region has 12 residues. Trimming removed 6 bases from V and 2 bases from J, with 8 bases in between. CDR3 nucleotide sequence: TGTGCCAGCAGGGGGAATGCCTACGAGCAGTACTTC. Translation gives CASRGNAYEQYF.

The V gene is TRBV20-1, the J gene TRBJ2-3; no clear D. V was cut by 6 bases and J by 0 bases, with 16 bases left in between. Germline values: CDR1 DFQATT, CDR2 SNEGSKA (reference sequence). The CDR3 is 15 amino acids. The CDR3 sequence is CSAKQRLTSTDTQYF. The CDR3 bases are TGCAGTGCGAAACAGCGATTAACTAGCACAGATACGCAGTATTTT.

V gene TRBV7-9 combines with J gene TRBJ2-4; possibly TRBD1 for D (5 bases). From germline, CDR1 is SEHNR and CDR2 FQNEAQ (reference sequence). The CDR3 sequence is 17 residues long. V shed 1 base and J shed 6 bases, with 19 bases lying between them. Here the CDR3 reads CASSLGPSSTVGNIQYF. The CDR3 nucleotides read TGTGCCAGCAGCTTAGGTCCGAGTTCGACAGTAGGAAACATTCAGTACTTC.

This clonotype was detected a few times. V usage is TRBV7-2 and J usage is TRBJ2-6; D is uncertain. The ends were cut back, 0 bases at V and 2 bases at J, with 8 bases in the middle. CDR1 and CDR2 from the germline V gene are SGHTA and FQGNSA. This CDR3 region has 16 residues. CDR3 sequence (DNA): TGTGCCAGCAGCTTAGCCTTAGGCGCTGGGGCCAACGTCCTGACTTTC. This encodes CASSLALGAGANVLTF.

The rearrangement uses TRBV5-4 and TRBJ2-1; 11 positions agree with TRBD2. Germline CDR1 SGHNT, CDR2 YYREEE (reference sequence). Trimming cost V 2 bases and J 0 bases; bases outside gene matches: 7. The CDR3 sequence is 18 residues long. CDR3 sequence reads: CASSFIPSGGSSYNEQFF. CDR3 nucleotide sequence: TGTGCCAGCAGCTTTATACCTAGCGGGGGGAGCTCCTACAATGAGCAGTTCTTC.

The sample holds a few counts of this clonotype. The chain's CDR3 is CASSESHRGLEQYF. CDR3 nucleotide sequence: TGTGCCAGCAGTGAATCGCACAGGGGGCTCGAGCAGTACTTC. The chain is built from TRBV25-1 and TRBJ2-7; 9 bases map to TRBD1. Germline V gene data show CDR1 as MGHDK and CDR2 as SYGVNS. CDR3 size: 14 residues. With 1 base clipped from V and 6 bases from J, the junction kept 4 bases outside the gene matches.

The chain joins TRBV24-1 to TRBJ1-2, with D perhaps TRBD1 (5 bases). The V end lost 2 bases, the J end lost 7 bases, and 19 bases lay between the germline ends. From germline, CDR1 is KGHDR and CDR2 SFDVKD. This CDR3 is built from 16 residues. CDR3 protein: CATSDSYNTGPGGYTF. The CDR3 DNA follows: TGTGCCACCAGTGATTCTTACAACACAGGACCCGGTGGCTACACCTTC.

The sample holds a few counts of this clonotype. V is TRBV5-6 and J is TRBJ2-2; TRBD2 is a possible D gene (6 bases). CDR3 length equals 17 residues. Germline lookup yields CDR1 SGHDT and CDR2 YYEEEE. V lost 0 bases to trimming and J lost 4 bases, with 16 bases between them. In nucleotides, the CDR3 is TGTGCCAGCAGCTTGGTGATACTAGCCGTGGGCACCGGGGAGCTGTTTTTT. Protein sequence: CASSLVILAVGTGELFF.

Only a few counts were recorded for this clonotype. The genes are TRBV2 and TRBJ1-1; 7 bases align to TRBD1. V shed 4 bases and J 12 bases; nucleotides not matched to a gene: 11. This CDR3 region has 13 residues. Germline V gene lookup returns CDR1 SNHLY and CDR2 FYNNEI. The CDR3 loop is CASSVLGGEVTFF. In DNA form, the CDR3 reads TGTGCCAGCAGTGTACTAGGGGGCGAGGTAACTTTCTTT. The entire variable domain, with the rest obtained from reference TRBV2 and TRBJ1-1, is as follows: EPEVTQTPSHQVTQMGQEVILRCVPISNHLYFYWYRQILGQKVEFLVSFYNNEISEKSEIFDDQFSVERPDGSNFTLKIRSTKLEDSAMYFCASSVLGGEVTFFGQGTRLTVV.

The chain carries TRBV5-1 and TRBJ1-1; a weak D match, TRBD1 (5 bases). Germline-derived CDR1 and CDR2 are SGHRS and YFSETQ. The CDR3 loop spans 14 amino acids. V gave up 1 base and J gave up 3 bases, with 10 bases separating them. In DNA, the CDR3 is TGCGCCAGCAGCTTGAGGTCGGGGGACACTGAAGCTTTCTTT. Its protein product is CASSLRSGDTEAFF.